This T cell receptor (beta chain) was identified during a study of T-cell memory formation after mild COVID-19. For the study at large: TCR clusters were mostly donor specific.

TCRdb re-called the 5' RACE reads through MiXCR, storing one row per CDR3 protein. The sample shows under 350,000 distinct CDR3 sequences, roughly 17% of them seen only once. Overall study findings and caveats: The second-wave clones peaking on day 37 were not confirmed as SARS-CoV-2-specific. From day 15 to 85, contracting clones were balanced between CD4 and CD8, whereas later expanders leaned toward CD4+.

Remarks on this clonotype: The antigen remains undetermined.

Germline lookup yields CDR1 SQVTM and CDR2 ANQGSEA. The CDR3 has 15 amino acids. V lost 4 bases, J lost 1 base, and 14 bases lay in between. This chain links TRBV29-1 with TRBJ2-1; possibly TRBD2 for D (6 bases). The source of this sequence is a man between 18 and 35 years old who had mild COVID-19 (a few samples of this study predate the infection). Cell type and time point are not known. Sequencing was carried out using PBMCs or a T cell subset sorted from them (not recorded which). The CDR3 DNA follows: TGCAGCGTTGCCTCCCTAGCGCCTTCCTACAATGAGCAGTTCTTC. It encodes CSVASLAPSYNEQFF.